Detailed here is one TCR beta chain. The antigen remains unidentified. These data are taken from a study of cytomegalovirus exposure and HLA in healthy donors. Study findings and constraints: TCR clusters originating in the first cohort tended to co-occur in the roughly 120 validation repertoires, according to a later analysis.

TCRdb's copy holds only in-frame clones and misses some; the assay was immunoSEQ multiplex PCR. This table has about 280,000 clones, around 86% appearing once. Germline CDR1 and CDR2: GTSNPN and SVGIG (reference sequence). This CDR3 has 14 amino acids. V lost 2 bases to trimming and J lost 6 bases; unmatched junction nucleotides: 8. Sequencing input: PBMCs. This receptor was taken from a woman aged 18-29 years in good health and CMV-seronegative. The V call is TRBV30, the J call TRBJ2-7; 9 bases map to TRBD2. The CDR3 DNA follows: TGTGCCTGGAGTACCGGGACTAGCACACGCGAGCAGTACTTC. Its translation: CAWSTGTSTREQYF.